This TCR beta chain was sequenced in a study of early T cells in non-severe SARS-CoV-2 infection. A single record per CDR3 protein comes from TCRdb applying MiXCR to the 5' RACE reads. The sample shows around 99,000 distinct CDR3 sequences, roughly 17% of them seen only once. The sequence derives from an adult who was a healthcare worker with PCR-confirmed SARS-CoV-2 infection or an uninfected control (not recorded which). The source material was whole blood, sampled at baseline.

The DNA of the CDR3 is TGTGCCAGCGGGCCAGCGGAGTTCACAGATACGCAGTATTTT. As protein: CASGPAEFTDTQYF. The chain links TRBV6-2 or TRBV6-3 to TRBJ2-3; a weak D match, TRBD2 (5 bases). CDR1 and CDR2 (germline): MNHEY, SVGEGT. Trimming pared 8 bases from V and 2 bases from J, leaving 14 bases between. This CDR3 spans 14 amino acids.